A selection of T cell receptor beta chains follows, all from one sample in a study of OX40 agonist ivuxolimab in advanced cancers. The repertoire was sequenced with immunoSEQ multiplex PCR; TCRdb's copy has only in-frame clones and lacks some. The sample carries under 85,000 clones, approximately 87% recorded once. Sequenced material: CD4+ or CD8+ T cells sorted from blood, taken in a trial of the OX40 agonist ivuxolimab. The receptor set was obtained from an adult with an advanced solid tumor such as melanoma, head and neck, liver or kidney cancer. CDR3s include the opening cysteine and the closing phenylalanine or tryptophan. Each record gives: D gene, clone size, J gene, V gene, CDR3 DNA, CDR3 protein. The D gene is left open where the match is weak. Some rows mark clone size as missing; the rest say once, few, many or name a class of expanded clone.

d_gene: TRBD1; abundance: .; j_gene: TRBJ2-5; v_gene: TRBV5-1; CDR3nt: TGCGCCAGCAGCTTGGCAGGGACAGATCAAGAGACCCAGTACTTC; CDR3aa: CASSLAGTDQETQYF
d_gene: TRBD1; abundance: .; j_gene: TRBJ1-3; v_gene: TRBV7-6; CDR3nt: TGTGCCAGCAGCACAGGGACAGGGGCTGGAAACACCATATATTTT; CDR3aa: CASSTGTGAGNTIYF
d_gene: .; abundance: .; j_gene: TRBJ2-2; v_gene: TRBV7-2; CDR3nt: TGTGCCAGCAGCTCCGCAGGGGATCACACCGGGGAGCTGTTTTTT; CDR3aa: CASSSAGDHTGELFF
d_gene: .; abundance: .; j_gene: TRBJ2-1; v_gene: TRBV10-3; CDR3nt: TGTGCCATCAGGGCTACAGGGTATGAGCAGTTCTTC; CDR3aa: CAIRATGYEQFF
d_gene: .; abundance: .; j_gene: TRBJ2-7; v_gene: TRBV18; CDR3nt: TGTGCCAGCTCACCGGGGACGGCGGAGGACGAGCAGTACTTC; CDR3aa: CASSPGTAEDEQYF
d_gene: TRBD1; abundance: .; j_gene: TRBJ1-2; v_gene: TRBV7-2; CDR3nt: TGTGCCAGCAGCCTGACAGGGCGGTATGGCTACACCTTC; CDR3aa: CASSLTGRYGYTF
d_gene: .; abundance: .; j_gene: TRBJ1-1; v_gene: TRBV6-5; CDR3nt: TGTGCCAGCAGAGGGGCTGGAGGCGGGAACACTGAAGCTTTCTTT; CDR3aa: CASRGAGGGNTEAFF
d_gene: TRBD2; abundance: .; j_gene: TRBJ2-3; v_gene: TRBV7-3; CDR3nt: TGTGCCAGCAGTGCTAGCGGGGATACGCAGTATTTT; CDR3aa: CASSASGDTQYF
d_gene: TRBD2; abundance: .; j_gene: TRBJ2-3; v_gene: TRBV6-5; CDR3nt: TGTGCCAGCAGCAGGACTAGATCAACAGATACGCAGTATTTT; CDR3aa: CASSRTRSTDTQYF
d_gene: .; abundance: .; j_gene: TRBJ2-5; v_gene: TRBV10-3; CDR3nt: TGTGCCATCAGTGAGTCGACGGCTAGAGGGGAGACCCAGTACTTC; CDR3aa: CAISESTARGETQYF
d_gene: .; abundance: .; j_gene: TRBJ2-6; v_gene: TRBV5-1; CDR3nt: TGCGCCAGCAGCTTGTGGGAGGGGGCCAACGTCCTGACTTTC; CDR3aa: CASSLWEGANVLTF
d_gene: .; abundance: .; j_gene: TRBJ2-2; v_gene: TRBV21-1; CDR3nt: TGTGCCAGCAGCTTAAGACAAGACGGGGAGCTGTTTTTT; CDR3aa: CASSLRQDGELFF
d_gene: .; abundance: .; j_gene: TRBJ1-1; v_gene: TRBV19; CDR3nt: TGTGCCAGTAGCAGGGAGGGACGAGACACTGAAGCTTTCTTT; CDR3aa: CASSREGRDTEAFF
d_gene: TRBD2; abundance: .; j_gene: TRBJ2-3; v_gene: TRBV7-3; CDR3nt: TGTGCCAGCAGCGAACCTAGCGGGGGAGATACGCAGTATTTT; CDR3aa: CASSEPSGGDTQYF
d_gene: .; abundance: .; j_gene: TRBJ2-5; v_gene: TRBV7-6; CDR3nt: TGTGCCAGCAGCTCCCCGGGTAGCTTCGAAGAGACCCAGTACTTC; CDR3aa: CASSSPGSFEETQYF
d_gene: TRBD1; abundance: few; j_gene: TRBJ1-5; v_gene: TRBV18; CDR3nt: TGTGCCAGCTCACTCAACAGGGGAGCTCAGCCCCAGCATTTT; CDR3aa: CASSLNRGAQPQHF
d_gene: .; abundance: .; j_gene: TRBJ1-2; v_gene: TRBV27; CDR3nt: TGTGCCAGCAGTTTCTCACAGGGAGAAGCGTCCTATGGCTACACCTTC; CDR3aa: CASSFSQGEASYGYTF
d_gene: .; abundance: .; j_gene: TRBJ1-2; v_gene: TRBV2; CDR3nt: TGTGCCAGCAGTGAAATTTCGGGACACAACTATGGCTACACCTTC; CDR3aa: CASSEISGHNYGYTF
d_gene: .; abundance: few; j_gene: TRBJ1-3; v_gene: TRBV6-1; CDR3nt: TGTGCCAGCAGTGAGGGCCTTGCTGGAAACACCATATATTTT; CDR3aa: CASSEGLAGNTIYF
d_gene: .; abundance: .; j_gene: TRBJ1-3; v_gene: TRBV7-2; CDR3nt: TGTGCCAGCAGATTCCAGGGTGGAAACACCATATATTTT; CDR3aa: CASRFQGGNTIYF
d_gene: TRBD1; abundance: .; j_gene: TRBJ1-2; v_gene: TRBV5-4; CDR3nt: TGTGCCAGCGGCGACAGGGTGAACTATGGCTACACCTTC; CDR3aa: CASGDRVNYGYTF
d_gene: .; abundance: few; j_gene: TRBJ2-3; v_gene: TRBV7-9; CDR3nt: TGTGCCAGCAGCTTAGCTCGGGGGAGCACAGATACGCAGTATTTT; CDR3aa: CASSLARGSTDTQYF
d_gene: TRBD1; abundance: .; j_gene: TRBJ1-2; v_gene: TRBV2; CDR3nt: TGTGCCAGCAACCTACAGGGGGCGGGAGGCTACACCTTC; CDR3aa: CASNLQGAGGYTF